The T cell receptor (beta chain) under discussion was sequenced for a study of CD8+ T cells in alopecia areata. Documented treatment: oral pan-JAK inhibitor, 5-10 mg twice daily. This clone was recorded only once. The authors extracted RNA and reverse transcribed it into cDNA as the sequencing template. Measured with immunoSEQ multiplex PCR; TCRdb has only the in-frame clones, and not every one. In the table there are 90,000 to 150,000 clones, more than 40% of which are singletons. The receptor was derived from a human donor with alopecia areata. The sample was CD4+ T cells sorted from blood, taken at week 4, from a patient treated with tofacitinib.

The CDR3 loop is CAWEGQGNTNTQYF. In DNA, the CDR3 is TGTGCCTGGGAAGGACAGGGAAATACAAATACGCAGTATTTT. The V gene is TRBV7-9, the J gene TRBJ2-3; TRBD1 matches at 8 bases. Germline V gives CDR1 SEHNR, CDR2 FQNEAQ (reference sequence). CDR3 length: 14 residues. J gave up 7 bases and V 11 bases, and 14 bases lay outside the gene matches.